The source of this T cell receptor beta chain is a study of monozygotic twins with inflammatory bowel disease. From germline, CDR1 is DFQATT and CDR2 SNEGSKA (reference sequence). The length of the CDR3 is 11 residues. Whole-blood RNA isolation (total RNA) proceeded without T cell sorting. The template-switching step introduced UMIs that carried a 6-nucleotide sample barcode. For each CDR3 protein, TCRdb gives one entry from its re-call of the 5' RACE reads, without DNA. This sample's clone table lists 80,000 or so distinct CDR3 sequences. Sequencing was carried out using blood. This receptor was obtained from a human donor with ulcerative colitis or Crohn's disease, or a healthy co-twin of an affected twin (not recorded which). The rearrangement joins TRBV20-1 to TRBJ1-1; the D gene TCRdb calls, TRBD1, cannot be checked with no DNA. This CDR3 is CSAGANTEAFF.